These T cell receptor beta chains were read from a single sample in a study of T cells after yellow fever vaccination. TCRdb itself ran the 5' RACE reads through MiXCR, one entry per CDR3 protein. The sample consists of roughly 190,000 distinct CDR3 sequences, around 10% of them appearing once. This sample comprised CD8+ T cells sorted from PBMCs, obtained 15 days after the yellow fever booster vaccination. Receptors were obtained from a young man who received the YFV17D yellow fever vaccine. CDR3s include the opening cysteine and the closing phenylalanine or tryptophan. D genes are given only for firm matches.

length	V	D	J	CDR3
14	TRBV12-3/TRBV12-4	TRBD2	TRBJ2-1	CASSLMTSRDEQFF
13	TRBV29-1	NA	TRBJ2-2	CSVLPGVTGELFF
14	TRBV29-1	TRBD1	TRBJ2-7	CSVEETGTTYEQYF
14	TRBV30	NA	TRBJ1-1	CAWSVLRLNTEAFF
13	TRBV5-6	NA	TRBJ2-7	CASSAGTFQEQYF
13	TRBV6-1	NA	TRBJ2-7	CASSEFGLYEQYF
16	TRBV7-2	NA	TRBJ2-3	CASSLEWSWGTDTQYF
15	TRBV4-1	TRBD2	TRBJ2-7	CASSQASGGTYEQYF
16	TRBV5-6	TRBD2	TRBJ2-2	CASSLPGTSWLGELFF
14	TRBV27	NA	TRBJ2-5	CASALPSRAETQYF
14	TRBV12-3/TRBV12-4	NA	TRBJ1-2	CASSFSGSNYGYTF
15	TRBV9	NA	TRBJ2-1	CASSVQGSSLNEQFF
15	TRBV9	NA	TRBJ2-2	CASSVVGLTAGELFF
19	TRBV24-1	TRBD1	TRBJ1-3	CATGKIRWFNRGSGNTIYF
14	TRBV29-1	NA	TRBJ2-1	CSVVGGATYNEQFF
16	TRBV4-3	NA	TRBJ2-3	CASSQVGTQRGDTQYF
15	TRBV27	NA	TRBJ2-2	CASNPRASGTGELFF
12	TRBV7-9	NA	TRBJ2-1	CASSLDQVEQFF
16	TRBV6-2/TRBV6-3	NA	TRBJ1-2	CASSYGILRPNYGYTF
16	TRBV13	TRBD2	TRBJ2-3	CASSSKRGGPSDTQYF
15	TRBV4-2	TRBD1	TRBJ2-7	CASSQDVDRDYEQYF
13	TRBV28	NA	TRBJ1-2	CASTMDRNYGYTF
11	TRBV6-5	NA	TRBJ2-5	CASSTWETQYF
19	TRBV27	TRBD2	TRBJ2-3	CASSLLGAGGRWGTDTQYF
16	TRBV5-6	NA	TRBJ2-3	CASSLAAAGHTDTQYF
15	TRBV4-1	NA	TRBJ1-5	CASSQVASSNQPQHF
12	TRBV5-4	NA	TRBJ2-1	CASSLAGPEQFF
16	TRBV19	TRBD1	TRBJ2-1	CASSIVFGTGRNEQFF
13	TRBV14	NA	TRBJ1-3	CASSQFSGNTIYF
16	TRBV6-5	NA	TRBJ1-3	CASSSPGDPSGNTIYF
16	TRBV5-1	TRBD2	TRBJ2-1	CASSLASLAEMREQFF
14	TRBV6-1	NA	TRBJ1-2	CASSSRTLLYGYTF
13	TRBV4-1	NA	TRBJ2-7	CASSQPGSYEQYF
14	TRBV4-1	NA	TRBJ1-2	CASSQDSETRRYTF
14	TRBV14	NA	TRBJ1-5	CASSETGYGQPQHF
15	TRBV29-1	NA	TRBJ1-2	CSVEDLTGLDYGYTF
14	TRBV9	NA	TRBJ1-5	CASSPGWSNQPQHF
15	TRBV4-2	TRBD2	TRBJ2-3	CASSQGTSGGDTQYF
16	TRBV18	NA	TRBJ2-7	CASSPPTRVHSYEQYF
13	TRBV20-1	NA	TRBJ2-5	CSATRTVQETQYF
16	TRBV5-1	TRBD2	TRBJ2-2	CASSLATSGDTGELFF
13	TRBV29-1	TRBD1	TRBJ1-2	CSAGPTGNYGYTF
12	TRBV20-1	NA	TRBJ2-7	CSAHPPLKEQYF
19	TRBV4-3	NA	TRBJ2-2	CASSQDRRGPMHNTGELFF
15	TRBV12-3/TRBV12-4	TRBD2	TRBJ2-3	CASSGAGASTDTQYF